Each of the 23 T cell receptor beta chains below was sequenced from the same sample in a study of vaccination effects on CD4 cells after COVID-19 (dated by TCRdb to between 2021 and 2024). Library creation used the immunoSEQ multiplex PCR assay. TCRdb's version of the immuneACCESS table is confined to in-frame rearrangements and falls short of the full clone set. An unresolved V gene accounts for under half of the shortfall where checked; the remainder is of unknown origin. In all, the sample holds 50,000 to 75,000 clones, and more than 60% of those were seen once. Around a quarter of the sample rests with the top ten. Antigens for these TCRs are unknown. After less than eleven days of culture, CD4+ T cells were isolated with the EasySep CD4+ T cell isolation kit. Sequencing was performed on CD4+ T cells from PBMCs cultured without peptide, taken before COVID-19 vaccination. The receptor set was obtained from a human donor who had a prior SARS-CoV-2 infection.

This chain links TRBV5-6 with TRBJ2-3; possibly TRBD2 for D (6 bases). The CDR3 loop spans 14 amino acids. Trimming shortened V by 7 bases and J by 1 base, and 13 bases separated the two germline ends. The germline gives CDR1 SGHDT, CDR2 YYEEEE. CDR3 residues: CASLAGRRTDTQYF. The CDR3 DNA reads as TGTGCCAGCTTGGCGGGGCGACGCACAGATACGCAGTATTTT.

The chain employs TRBV7-3 and TRBJ2-1, with TRBD2 identical over 10 bases. Germline CDR1 is SGHTA and CDR2 is FQGTGA. The V gene end was trimmed by 2 bases and the J gene end by 7 bases; junction bases not matched to a gene: 8. This CDR3 is built from 16 residues. The DNA for the CDR3 is TGTGCCAGCAGCTTAGGCGGACTAGCGGATCTAAATGAGCAGTTCTTC. Translated: CASSLGGLADLNEQFF.

The V and J genes are TRBV11-3 and TRBJ1-2; 9 bases are a match to TRBD1. The V gene end was trimmed by 0 bases and the J gene end by 6 bases; junction bases not matched to a gene: 2. Germline V gene data show CDR1 as SGHNT and CDR2 as YENEEA. This CDR3 region has 14 residues. CDR3 DNA sequence: TGTGCCAGCAGCTTAGACGGGACAGGGAATGGCTACACCTTC. Translating gives CASSLDGTGNGYTF. The whole variable domain, remainder taken from reference TRBV11-3 and TRBJ1-2, is EAGVVQSPRYKIIEKKQPVAFWCNPISGHNTLYWYLQNLGQGPELLIRYENEEAVDDSQLPKDRFSAERLKGVDSTLKIQPAELGDSAVYLCASSLDGTGNGYTFGSGTRLTVV.

There are a few counts of this clone. V gene TRBV10-3 combines with J gene TRBJ1-5; no definite D call. The CDR3 covers 17 residues. Trimming cost V 0 bases and J 9 bases, with 21 bases left between them. Germline V gene data show CDR1 as ENHRY and CDR2 as SYGVKD. CDR3 DNA sequence: TGTGCCATCAGTGAGTCGAATAACAGAGGGTTTGAAGGGCCCCAGCATTTT. It specifies CAISESNNRGFEGPQHF.

The V call is TRBV30, the J call TRBJ1-6; D gene unclear. The CDR3 is 13 residues long. Trimming shortened V by 1 base and J by 9 bases, and 10 bases separated the two germline ends. CDR1 is GTSNPN, CDR2 SVGIG, per germline (reference sequence). This chain's CDR3 is CAWSGVGVSPLHF. The CDR3 nucleotides read TGTGCCTGGAGTGGGGTTGGGGTTTCACCCCTCCACTTT.

The chain couples TRBV5-4 to TRBJ1-2; D is ambiguous. The CDR3 has 15 amino acids. Germline V lookup: CDR1 SGHNT, CDR2 YYREEE (reference sequence). Trimming removed 0 bases from V and 3 bases from J, with 12 bases in between. CDR3 sequence reads: CASSLGRELDYGYTF. CDR3 nucleotides: TGTGCCAGCAGCTTGGGAAGGGAACTCGACTATGGCTACACCTTC. The full variable domain, with the rest looked up from reference TRBV5-4 and TRBJ1-2, is ETGVTQSPTHLIKTRGQQVTLRCSSQSGHNTVSWYQQALGQGPQFIFQYYREEENGRGNFPPRFSGLQFPNYSSELNVNALELDDSALYLCASSLGRELDYGYTFGSGTRLTVV.

The chain has TRBV9 and TRBJ2-5, with TRBD1 identical over 8 bases. Germline CDR1 reads SGDLS; CDR2 reads YYNGEE. V lost 3 bases to trimming and J lost 2 bases; unmatched junction nucleotides: 3. The CDR3 is 14 amino acids. The DNA of the CDR3 is TGTGCCAGCAGCGCCGGACAGGGACAAGAGACCCAGTACTTC. Translating it yields CASSAGQGQETQYF.

This chain connects TRBV7-3 to TRBJ2-1; D is ambiguous. The germline gives CDR1 SGHTA, CDR2 FQGTGA. The CDR3 runs 13 residues. V was trimmed by 2 bases and J by 3 bases, leaving 5 bases between them. The CDR3 spells CASSLDGYNEQFF. The CDR3 DNA reads TGTGCCAGCAGCTTAGACGGCTACAATGAGCAGTTCTTC. The full variable domain, completed using reference TRBV7-3 and TRBJ2-1, is GAGVSQTPSNKVTEKGKYVELRCDPISGHTALYWYRQSLGQGPEFLIYFQGTGAADDSGLPNDRFFAVRPEGSVSTLKIQRTERGDSAVYLCASSLDGYNEQFFGPGTRLTVL.

V gene TRBV5-4 combines with J gene TRBJ1-2; D is perhaps TRBD1 (5 bases). The germline V and J ends were trimmed by 0 bases and 3 bases, with 12 bases remaining between them. CDR3 length equals 15 residues. Germline CDR1 is SGHNT and CDR2 is YYREEE (reference sequence). The CDR3 coding sequence is TGTGCCAGCAGCTTGGGGCTCAGGGAGCACTATGGCTACACCTTC. Protein product: CASSLGLREHYGYTF.

The CDR3 reads CASSPFSAPLSGNTIYF. The CDR3 coding sequence is TGTGCCAGCTCACCATTCTCAGCACCCCTCTCAGGAAACACCATATATTTT. The chain couples TRBV18 to TRBJ1-3; D is uncertain. The CDR3 covers 17 residues. V lost 2 bases to trimming and J lost 4 bases, with 18 bases between them. Per the germline V gene, CDR1 is KGHSH and CDR2 is LQKENI.

The chain carries TRBV12-3 or TRBV12-4 and TRBJ1-5; D is perhaps TRBD1 (5 bases). The V and J ends lost 2 bases and 7 bases respectively, with 9 bases between them. The CDR3 is made up of 13 amino acids. CDR3 sequence (DNA): TGTGCCAGCAGTTTAACGGGGGAACAGCCCCAGCATTTT. It translates to CASSLTGEQPQHF.

This chain links TRBV20-1 with TRBJ2-7; possible D gene TRBD1, 6 bases. V lost 3 bases and J lost 2, with 14 bases in between. From germline, CDR1 is DFQATT and CDR2 SNEGSKA (reference sequence). The CDR3 length is 14 residues. This chain's CDR3 is CSASSKGVAYEQYF. CDR3 coding DNA: TGCAGTGCTAGTTCTAAGGGGGTGGCCTACGAGCAGTACTTC.

This chain connects TRBV11-2 to TRBJ1-4, with 7 nucleotides matching TRBD1. Germline assignment: CDR1 SGHAT and CDR2 FQNNGV. V trimming: 3 bases; J trimming: 8 bases; junction bases outside the gene matches: 9. This CDR3 is built from 15 residues. This CDR3 reads CASSLSTGVWEKLFF. The CDR3 coding sequence is TGTGCCAGCAGCTTGAGTACAGGGGTATGGGAAAAACTGTTTTTT.

CDR3 in amino acids: CASRKQGGNEKLFF. CDR3 bases: TGTGCCAGCAGAAAGCAGGGGGGGAATGAAAAACTGTTTTTT. The chain links TRBV6-5 to TRBJ1-4, with 7 bases lining up with TRBD1. CDR3 length equals 14 residues. The J segment lost 5 bases and the V segment lost 6 bases, leaving 6 bases of the junction unmatched. Germline CDR1 MNHEY, CDR2 SVGAGI.

The CDR3 is CASSQVGTGYNEQFF. CDR3 DNA sequence: TGTGCCAGCAGCCAAGTTGGGACTGGATACAATGAGCAGTTCTTC. This chain joins TRBV4-2 and TRBJ2-1, with D maybe TRBD2 (6 bases). Germline V gene data show CDR1 as LGHNA and CDR2 as YNFKEQ. The CDR3 is made up of 15 amino acids. V shed 1 base and J shed 4 bases, with 11 bases lying between them.

The CDR3 loop reads CASRTGGRTNEKLFF. The CDR3, as DNA: TGCGCCAGCAGGACGGGCGGACGGACTAATGAAAAACTGTTTTTT. The V call is TRBV5-1, the J call TRBJ1-4; D ambiguous. Germline CDR1 SGHRS, CDR2 YFSETQ. V lost 5 bases, J lost 2 bases, and 13 bases lay in between. CDR3 length: 15 residues. Drawing the rest from reference TRBV5-1 and TRBJ1-4, the complete variable domain is KAGVTQTPRYLIKTRGQQVTLSCSPISGHRSVSWYQQTPGQGLQFLFEYFSETQRNKGNFPGRFSGRQFSNSRSEMNVSTLELGDSALYLCASRTGGRTNEKLFFGSGTQLSVL.

V gene TRBV19 combines with J gene TRBJ2-7, with TRBD2 matching 7 bases. The germline CDR1 and CDR2 sequences are LNHDA and SQIVND (reference sequence). The trim removed 5 bases at V and 3 bases at J, leaving 10 bases unmatched. CDR3 length: 15 amino acids. DNA of the CDR3: TGTGCCAGTAGTCGGGGGGACGGATCCTACTACGAGCAGTACTTC. It codes for CASSRGDGSYYEQYF.

The chain links TRBV7-9 to TRBJ2-1; 10 positions agree with TRBD2. Trimming cost V 2 bases and J 4 bases; bases outside gene matches: 5. The germline gives CDR1 SEHNR, CDR2 FQNEAQ (reference sequence). This CDR3 spans 16 amino acids. The CDR3 loop is CASSLSGTSVYNEQFF. The CDR3, as DNA: TGTGCCAGCAGCTTATCGGGGACTAGCGTATACAATGAGCAGTTCTTC.

This chain links TRBV29-1 with TRBJ2-5, with a tentative D call TRBD2 (7 bases). Trimming removed 4 bases from V and 4 bases from J, with 16 bases in between. This CDR3 is built from 14 residues. Germline V lookup: CDR1 SQVTM, CDR2 ANQGSEA. The CDR3 spells CSVVWAGALETQYF. The CDR3 bases are TGCAGCGTTGTATGGGCGGGGGCACTAGAGACCCAGTACTTC.

The rearrangement links TRBV11-2 to TRBJ1-2, with D possibly being TRBD1 (5 bases). This CDR3 has 16 residues. Per the germline V gene, CDR1 is SGHAT and CDR2 is FQNNGV. Trimming cost V 0 bases and J 4 bases, with 15 bases left between them. The DNA of the CDR3 is TGTGCCAGCAGCTTAGATTTCAGAGGGCAGGGCTATGGCTACACCTTC. Encoded protein: CASSLDFRGQGYGYTF.

The V call is TRBV7-9, the J call TRBJ2-3, with a possible D match to TRBD2 (6 bases). The CDR3 length is 13 residues. CDR1 and CDR2 from the germline V gene are SEHNR and FQNEAQ (reference sequence). V gave up 2 bases and J gave up 6 bases, with 9 bases separating them. CDR3 region: CASSLWEADTQYF. For the CDR3, the DNA is TGTGCCAGCAGCTTATGGGAGGCCGATACGCAGTATTTT.

This chain uses TRBV11-1 with TRBJ1-2; a possible D gene is TRBD1 (6 bases). The germline V gene has CDR1 SGHAT and CDR2 FQDESV (reference sequence). Trimming left V 3 bases short and J 2 bases short, with 7 bases between. The CDR3 has 13 amino acids. The CDR3 DNA sequence: TGTGCCAGCAGCTTCAGGGGAAACTATGGCTACACCTTC. Translating gives CASSFRGNYGYTF.

This rearrangement joins TRBV19 to TRBJ1-2; 7 bases fit TRBD1. The CDR3 has 14 amino acids. The germline V gene encodes CDR1 LNHDA and CDR2 SQIVND (reference sequence). After removal of 1 base from V and 4 bases from J, the junction contained 3 bases not matched to a gene. The CDR3: CASSIAGGGYGYTF. The CDR3 coding sequence is TGTGCCAGTAGTATAGCAGGGGGAGGCTATGGCTACACCTTC.